This T cell receptor beta chain was documented in a study of OX40 agonist ivuxolimab in advanced cancers. Data came from immunoSEQ multiplex PCR; TCRdb stores just in-frame clones and leaves some out. This sample has approximately 58,000 clones; around four fifths occur once, and the top ten carry roughly 0.68%. CDR3 length equals 16 residues. The germline V gene encodes CDR1 MNHNS and CDR2 SASEGT. The ends were cut back, 2 bases at V and 4 bases at J, with 17 bases in the middle. The sample in question was CD4+ or CD8+ T cells sorted from blood, obtained in a trial of the OX40 agonist ivuxolimab. This receptor was taken from an adult with an advanced solid tumor such as melanoma, head and neck, liver or kidney cancer. The chain links TRBV6-1 to TRBJ2-5; D might be TRBD1 or TRBD2, each matching 5 bases. The CDR3 sequence: CASSESRGVRAETQYF. The DNA for the CDR3 is TGTGCCAGCAGTGAATCTCGAGGGGTCAGGGCAGAGACCCAGTACTTC.